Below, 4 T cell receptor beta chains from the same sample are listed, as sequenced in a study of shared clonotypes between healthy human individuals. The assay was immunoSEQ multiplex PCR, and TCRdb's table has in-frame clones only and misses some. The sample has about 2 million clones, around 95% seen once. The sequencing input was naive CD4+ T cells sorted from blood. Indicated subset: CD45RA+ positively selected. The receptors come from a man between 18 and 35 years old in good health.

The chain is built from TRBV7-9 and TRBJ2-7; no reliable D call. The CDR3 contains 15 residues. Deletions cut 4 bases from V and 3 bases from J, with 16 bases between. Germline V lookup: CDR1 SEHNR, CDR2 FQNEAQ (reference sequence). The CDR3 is CASSSEAFTFYEQYF. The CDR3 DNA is TGTGCCAGCAGCTCAGAAGCTTTCACGTTCTACGAGCAGTACTTC.

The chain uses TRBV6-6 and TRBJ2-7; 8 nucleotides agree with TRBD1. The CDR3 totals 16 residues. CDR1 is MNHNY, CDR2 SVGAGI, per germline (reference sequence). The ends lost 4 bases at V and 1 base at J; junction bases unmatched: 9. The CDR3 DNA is TGTGCCAGCAGTTCCACGATAGGACAGGGATCCTACGAGCAGTACTTC. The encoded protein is CASSSTIGQGSYEQYF.

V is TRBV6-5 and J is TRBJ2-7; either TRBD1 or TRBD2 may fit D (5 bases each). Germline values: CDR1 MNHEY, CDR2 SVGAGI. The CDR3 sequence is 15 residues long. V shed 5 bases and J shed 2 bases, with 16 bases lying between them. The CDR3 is CASSTPGRQAYEQYF. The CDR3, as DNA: TGTGCCAGCAGTACGCCGGGGCGCCAGGCCTACGAGCAGTACTTC.

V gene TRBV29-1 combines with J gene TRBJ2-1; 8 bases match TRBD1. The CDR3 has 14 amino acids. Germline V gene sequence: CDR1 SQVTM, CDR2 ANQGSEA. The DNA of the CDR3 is TGCAGTGGCAGGGGGCGCGGGTCCTACAATGAGCAGTTCTTC. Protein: CSGRGRGSYNEQFF.